This T cell receptor beta chain was observed in a study of cytotoxic CD8 clonotypes in ibrutinib-treated CLL. TCRdb's copy holds only in-frame clones and misses some; the assay was immunoSEQ multiplex PCR. The table has approximately 50,000 clones, less than 75% seen once. The ends were cut back, 6 bases at V and 6 bases at J, with 14 bases in the middle. The CDR3 spans 13 residues. Germline CDR1 and CDR2: SGDLS and YYNGEE. The V and J genes are TRBV9 and TRBJ2-3, with D unclear. Sequencing was performed on PBMCs, taken after 12 months of ibrutinib treatment. This TCR was recovered from a human donor with chronic lymphocytic leukemia. The CDR3 region is CASNLGGPDTQYF. The CDR3 DNA sequence: TGTGCCAGCAACCTAGGCGGTCCGGATACGCAGTATTTT.